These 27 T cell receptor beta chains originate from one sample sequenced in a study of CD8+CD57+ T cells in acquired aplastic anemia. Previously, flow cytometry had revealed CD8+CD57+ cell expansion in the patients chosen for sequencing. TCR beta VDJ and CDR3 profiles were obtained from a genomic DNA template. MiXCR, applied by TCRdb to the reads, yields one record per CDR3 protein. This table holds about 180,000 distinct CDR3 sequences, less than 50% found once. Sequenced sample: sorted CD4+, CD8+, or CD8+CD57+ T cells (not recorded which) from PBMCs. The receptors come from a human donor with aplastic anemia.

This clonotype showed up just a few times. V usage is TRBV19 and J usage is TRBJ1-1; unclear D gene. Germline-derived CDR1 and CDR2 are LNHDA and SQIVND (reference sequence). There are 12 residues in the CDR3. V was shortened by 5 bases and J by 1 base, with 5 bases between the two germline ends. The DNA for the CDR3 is TGTGCCAGTAGTTGGTGGAACACTGAAGCTTTCTTT. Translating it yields CASSWWNTEAFF.

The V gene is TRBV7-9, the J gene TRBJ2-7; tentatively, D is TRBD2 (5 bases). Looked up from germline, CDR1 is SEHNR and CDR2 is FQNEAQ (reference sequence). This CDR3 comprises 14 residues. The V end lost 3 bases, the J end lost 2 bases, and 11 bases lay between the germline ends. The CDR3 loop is CASSFTTGAYEQYF. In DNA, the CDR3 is TGTGCCAGCAGCTTTACTACCGGGGCCTACGAGCAGTACTTC.

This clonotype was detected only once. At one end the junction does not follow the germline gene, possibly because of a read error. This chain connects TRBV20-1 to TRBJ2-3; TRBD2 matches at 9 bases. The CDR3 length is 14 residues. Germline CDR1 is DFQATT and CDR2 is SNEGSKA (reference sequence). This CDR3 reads CSARDGTSIDTQYF. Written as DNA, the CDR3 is TGCAGTGCTAGAGATGGGACTAGCATAGATACGCAGTATTTT.

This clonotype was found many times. The CDR3 sequence is CATSDSGDQPQHF. The CDR3 region has the DNA TGTGCCACCAGTGATTCAGGGGATCAGCCCCAGCATTTT. The chain joins TRBV24-1 to TRBJ1-5; perhaps TRBD1 as D (6 bases). Trimming pared 2 bases from V and 5 bases from J, leaving 6 bases between. Germline V gives CDR1 KGHDR, CDR2 SFDVKD. The CDR3 consists of 13 residues.

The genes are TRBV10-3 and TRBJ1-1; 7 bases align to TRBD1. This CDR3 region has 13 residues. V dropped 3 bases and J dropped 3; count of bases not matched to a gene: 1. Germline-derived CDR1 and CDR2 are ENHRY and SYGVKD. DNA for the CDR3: TGTGCCATCAGTGACACAGGGGACACTGAAGCTTTCTTT. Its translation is CAISDTGDTEAFF.

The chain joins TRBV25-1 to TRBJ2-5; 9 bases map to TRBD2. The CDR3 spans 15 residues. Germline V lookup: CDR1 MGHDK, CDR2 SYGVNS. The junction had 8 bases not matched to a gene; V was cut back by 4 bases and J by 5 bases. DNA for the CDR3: TGTGCCAGCAGTGTAACGGGACTAGCTGTTGAGACCCAGTACTTC. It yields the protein CASSVTGLAVETQYF.

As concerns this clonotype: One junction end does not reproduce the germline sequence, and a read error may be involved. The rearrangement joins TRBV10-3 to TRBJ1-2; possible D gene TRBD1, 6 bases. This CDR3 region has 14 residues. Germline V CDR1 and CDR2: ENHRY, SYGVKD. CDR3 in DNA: TGTGCCATCAGTGAAGGGCCGGGGGCCCCAGGCTGCACCTTC. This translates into CAISEGPGAPGCTF.

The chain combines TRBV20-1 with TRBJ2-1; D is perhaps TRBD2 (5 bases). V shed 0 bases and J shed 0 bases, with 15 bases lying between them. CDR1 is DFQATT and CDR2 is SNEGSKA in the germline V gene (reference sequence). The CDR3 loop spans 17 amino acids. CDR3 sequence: CSARDLRLAHSYNEQFF. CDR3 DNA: TGCAGTGCTAGAGATCTCAGGCTAGCCCACTCCTACAATGAGCAGTTCTTC.

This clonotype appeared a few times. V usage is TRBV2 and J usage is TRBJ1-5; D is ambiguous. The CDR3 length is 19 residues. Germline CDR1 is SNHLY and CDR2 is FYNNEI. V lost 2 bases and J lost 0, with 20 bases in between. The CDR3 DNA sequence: TGTGCCAGCAGTGAATTAGACACCCAGGAAAGATATAGCAATCAGCCCCAGCATTTT. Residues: CASSELDTQERYSNQPQHF.

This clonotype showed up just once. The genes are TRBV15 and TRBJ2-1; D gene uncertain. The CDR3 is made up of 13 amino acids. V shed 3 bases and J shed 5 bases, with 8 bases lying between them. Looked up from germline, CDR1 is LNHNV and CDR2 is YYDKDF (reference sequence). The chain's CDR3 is CATSSTPHNEQFF. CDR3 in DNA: TGTGCCACCAGCAGTACGCCCCACAATGAGCAGTTCTTC. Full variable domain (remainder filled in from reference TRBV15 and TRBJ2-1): DAMVIQNPRYQVTQFGKPVTLSCSQTLNHNVMYWYQQKSSQAPKLLFHYYDKDFNNEADTPDNFQSRRPNTSFCFLDIRSPGLGDTAMYLCATSSTPHNEQFFGPGTRLTVL.

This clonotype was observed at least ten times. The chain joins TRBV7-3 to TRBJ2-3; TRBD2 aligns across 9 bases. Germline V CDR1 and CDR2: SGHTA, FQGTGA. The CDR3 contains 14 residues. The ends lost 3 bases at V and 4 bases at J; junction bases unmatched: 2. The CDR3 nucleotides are TGTGCCAGCAGCTTGGGACTAGCAGCAGATACGCAGTATTTT. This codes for CASSLGLAADTQYF.

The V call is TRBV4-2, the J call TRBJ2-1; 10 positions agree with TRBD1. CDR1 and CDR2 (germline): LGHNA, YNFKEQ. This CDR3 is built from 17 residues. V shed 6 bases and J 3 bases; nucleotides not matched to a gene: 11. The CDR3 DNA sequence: TGTGCCAGCAGTGGCGTTGTCGGGACAGGGGACTACAATGAGCAGTTCTTC. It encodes CASSGVVGTGDYNEQFF.

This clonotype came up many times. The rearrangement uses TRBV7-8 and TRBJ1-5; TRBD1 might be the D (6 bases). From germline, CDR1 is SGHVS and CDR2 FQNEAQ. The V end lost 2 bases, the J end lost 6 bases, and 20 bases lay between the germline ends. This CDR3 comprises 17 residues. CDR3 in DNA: TGTGCCAGCAGCTTATCAATGGGAGGGGGTGGATTTCAGCCCCAGCATTTT. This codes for CASSLSMGGGGFQPQHF.

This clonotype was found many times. In DNA, the CDR3 is TGTGCCAGCAGGGAAACGGGGAGAACTGAAGCTTTCTTT. It encodes CASRETGRTEAFF. This chain connects TRBV2 to TRBJ1-1; D is undetermined. Deletions cut 6 bases from V and 5 bases from J, with 13 bases between. The CDR3 length is 13 residues. Looked up from germline, CDR1 is SNHLY and CDR2 is FYNNEI.

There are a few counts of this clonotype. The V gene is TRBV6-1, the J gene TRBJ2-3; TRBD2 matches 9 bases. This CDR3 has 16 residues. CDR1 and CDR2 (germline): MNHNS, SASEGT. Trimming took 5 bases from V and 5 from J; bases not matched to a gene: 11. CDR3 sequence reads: CASSRTGTSSLDTQYF. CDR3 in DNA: TGTGCCAGCAGTCGGACCGGGACTAGCTCATTAGATACGCAGTATTTT.

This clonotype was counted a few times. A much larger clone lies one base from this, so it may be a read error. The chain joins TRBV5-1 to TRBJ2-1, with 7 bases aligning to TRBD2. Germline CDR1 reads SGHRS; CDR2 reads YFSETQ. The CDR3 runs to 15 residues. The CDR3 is CAGRSGVSSYNEQFF. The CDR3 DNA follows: TGCGCCGGCAGAAGCGGGGTGAGCTCCTACAATGAGCAGTTCTTC.

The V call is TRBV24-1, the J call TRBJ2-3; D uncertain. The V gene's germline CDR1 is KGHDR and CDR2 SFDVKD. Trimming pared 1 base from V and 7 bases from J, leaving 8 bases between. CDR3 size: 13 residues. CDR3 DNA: TGTGCCACCAGTGATTTCGCCGGTCATACGCAGTATTTT. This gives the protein CATSDFAGHTQYF.

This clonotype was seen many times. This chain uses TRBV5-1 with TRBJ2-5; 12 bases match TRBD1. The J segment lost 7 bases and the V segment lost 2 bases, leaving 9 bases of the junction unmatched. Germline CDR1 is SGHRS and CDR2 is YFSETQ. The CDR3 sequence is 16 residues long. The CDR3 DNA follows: TGCGCCAGCAGCTTTAATCCGGGACAGGGGGCCGGGACCCAGTACTTC. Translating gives CASSFNPGQGAGTQYF.

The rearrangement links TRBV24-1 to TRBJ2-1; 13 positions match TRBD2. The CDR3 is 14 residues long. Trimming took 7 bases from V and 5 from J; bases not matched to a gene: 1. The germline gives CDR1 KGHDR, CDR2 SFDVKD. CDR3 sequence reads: CATRGLAGNNEQFF. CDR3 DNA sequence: TGTGCCACCAGGGGACTAGCGGGAAACAATGAGCAGTTCTTC.

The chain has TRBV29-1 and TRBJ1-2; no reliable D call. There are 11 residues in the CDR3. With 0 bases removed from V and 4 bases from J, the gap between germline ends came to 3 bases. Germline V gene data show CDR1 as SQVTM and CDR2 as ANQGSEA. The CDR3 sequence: CSVEEPYGYTF. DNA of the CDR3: TGCAGCGTTGAAGAACCCTATGGCTACACCTTC.

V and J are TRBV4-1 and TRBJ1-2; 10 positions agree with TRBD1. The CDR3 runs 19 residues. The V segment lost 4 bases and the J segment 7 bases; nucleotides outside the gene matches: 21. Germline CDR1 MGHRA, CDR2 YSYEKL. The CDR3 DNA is TGCGCCAGCAGCCCCTTCTCCGACAGGGGGCGTAAGGCAGTGAGTGGCTACACCTTC. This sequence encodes CASSPFSDRGRKAVSGYTF.

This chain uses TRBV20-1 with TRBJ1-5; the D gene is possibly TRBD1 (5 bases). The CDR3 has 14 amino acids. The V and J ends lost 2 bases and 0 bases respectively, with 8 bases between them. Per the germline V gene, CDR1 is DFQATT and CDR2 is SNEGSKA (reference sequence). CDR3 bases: TGCAGTGCTAGACCAGGGCTTAGCAATCAGCCCCAGCATTTT. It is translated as CSARPGLSNQPQHF.

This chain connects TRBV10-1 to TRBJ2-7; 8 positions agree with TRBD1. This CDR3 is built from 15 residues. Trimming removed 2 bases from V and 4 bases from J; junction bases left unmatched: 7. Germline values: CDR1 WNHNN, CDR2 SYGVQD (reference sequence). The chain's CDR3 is CASSETAGGNYEQYF. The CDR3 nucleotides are TGCGCCAGCAGTGAGACGGCAGGGGGCAATTACGAGCAGTACTTC.

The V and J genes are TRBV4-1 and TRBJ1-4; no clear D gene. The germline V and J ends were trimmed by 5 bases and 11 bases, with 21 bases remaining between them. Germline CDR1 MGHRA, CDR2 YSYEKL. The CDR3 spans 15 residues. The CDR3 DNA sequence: TGCGCCAGCAGCTTGGGTCAGCGGAGCCTTGACAAACTGTTTTTT. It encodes CASSLGQRSLDKLFF.

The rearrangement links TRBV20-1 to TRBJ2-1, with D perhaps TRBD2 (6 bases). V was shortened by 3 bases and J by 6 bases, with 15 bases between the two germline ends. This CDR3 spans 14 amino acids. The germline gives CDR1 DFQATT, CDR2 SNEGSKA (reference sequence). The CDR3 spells CSARFTSSVNEQFF. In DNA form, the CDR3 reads TGCAGTGCTAGGTTTACTAGCTCTGTCAATGAGCAGTTCTTC.

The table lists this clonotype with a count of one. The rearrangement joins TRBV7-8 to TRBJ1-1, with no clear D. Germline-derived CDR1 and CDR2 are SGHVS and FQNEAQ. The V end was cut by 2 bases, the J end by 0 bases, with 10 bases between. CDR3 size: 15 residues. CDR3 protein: CASSLHTAMNTEAFF. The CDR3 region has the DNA TGTGCCAGCAGCTTACATACCGCGATGAACACTGAAGCTTTCTTT. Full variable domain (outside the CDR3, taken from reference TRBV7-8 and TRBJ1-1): GAGVSQSPRYKVAKRGQDVALRCDPISGHVSLFWYQQALGQGPEFLTYFQNEAQLDKSGLPSDRFFAERPEGSVSTLKIQRTQQEDSAVYLCASSLHTAMNTEAFFGQGTRLTVV.

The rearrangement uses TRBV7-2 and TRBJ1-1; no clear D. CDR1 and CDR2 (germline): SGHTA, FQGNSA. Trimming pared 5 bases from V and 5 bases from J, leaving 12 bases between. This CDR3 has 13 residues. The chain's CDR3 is CASSPTKGTEAFF. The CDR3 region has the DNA TGTGCCAGCAGCCCGACGAAGGGAACTGAAGCTTTCTTT.